The clone carrying this T cell receptor beta chain showed up just a few times. The antigen is not known. CDR1 LGHNA and CDR2 YSLEER come from the germline V gene. This CDR3 region has 15 residues. The V and J ends lost 0 bases and 0 bases respectively, with 6 bases between them. These data belong to a study of response to subunit inactivated influenza vaccine. Study results and caveats: Only a handful of new T cells, the authors suggested, are recruited with each seasonal influenza vaccination.

Each CDR3 protein is one row after TCRdb ran MiXCR on the RT-PCR reads. The data hold 800,000 or so distinct CDR3 sequences, with 21% observed a single time. Sequencing was performed on PBMCs from blood, taken 5 days after vaccination. The clonotype was recovered from a man aged 50 or older who received an inactivated influenza vaccine. The chain links TRBV4-3 to TRBJ1-5; D ambiguous. The DNA of the CDR3 is TGCGCCAGCAGCCAAGATTCTGATAGCAATCAGCCCCAGCATTTT. Translated, it gives CASSQDSDSNQPQHF.